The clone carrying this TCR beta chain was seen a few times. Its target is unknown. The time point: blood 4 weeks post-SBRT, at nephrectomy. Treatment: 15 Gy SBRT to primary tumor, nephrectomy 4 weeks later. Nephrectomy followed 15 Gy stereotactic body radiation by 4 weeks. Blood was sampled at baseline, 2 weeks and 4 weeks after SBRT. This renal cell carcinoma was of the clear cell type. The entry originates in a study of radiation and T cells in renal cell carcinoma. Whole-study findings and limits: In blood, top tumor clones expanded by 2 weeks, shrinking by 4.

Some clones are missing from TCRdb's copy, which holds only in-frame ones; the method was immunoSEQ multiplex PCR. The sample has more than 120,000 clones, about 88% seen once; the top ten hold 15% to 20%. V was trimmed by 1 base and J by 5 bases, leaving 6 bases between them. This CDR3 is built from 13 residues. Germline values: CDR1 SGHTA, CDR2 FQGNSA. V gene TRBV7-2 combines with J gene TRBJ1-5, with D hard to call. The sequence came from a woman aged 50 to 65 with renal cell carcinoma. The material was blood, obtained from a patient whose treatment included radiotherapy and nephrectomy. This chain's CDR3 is CASSLDLYQPQHF. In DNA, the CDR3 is TGTGCCAGCAGCTTAGACTTGTATCAGCCCCAGCATTTT.